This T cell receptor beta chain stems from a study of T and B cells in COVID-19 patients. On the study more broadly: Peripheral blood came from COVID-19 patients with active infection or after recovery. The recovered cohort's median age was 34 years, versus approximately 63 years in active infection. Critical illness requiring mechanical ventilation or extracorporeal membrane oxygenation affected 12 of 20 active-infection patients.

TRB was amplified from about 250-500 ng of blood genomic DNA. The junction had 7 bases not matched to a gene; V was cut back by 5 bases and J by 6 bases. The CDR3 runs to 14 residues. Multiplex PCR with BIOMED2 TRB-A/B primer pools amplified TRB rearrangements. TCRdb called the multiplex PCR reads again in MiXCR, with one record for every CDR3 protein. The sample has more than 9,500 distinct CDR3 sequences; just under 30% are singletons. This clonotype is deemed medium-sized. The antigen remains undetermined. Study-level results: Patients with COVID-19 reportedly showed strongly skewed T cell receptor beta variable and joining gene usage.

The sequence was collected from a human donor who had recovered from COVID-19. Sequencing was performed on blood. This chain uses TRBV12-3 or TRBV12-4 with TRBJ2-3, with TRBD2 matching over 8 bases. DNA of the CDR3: TGTGCCAGCAGTGGCGGGGGGCCGGTGGATACGCAGTATTTT. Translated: CASSGGGPVDTQYF.